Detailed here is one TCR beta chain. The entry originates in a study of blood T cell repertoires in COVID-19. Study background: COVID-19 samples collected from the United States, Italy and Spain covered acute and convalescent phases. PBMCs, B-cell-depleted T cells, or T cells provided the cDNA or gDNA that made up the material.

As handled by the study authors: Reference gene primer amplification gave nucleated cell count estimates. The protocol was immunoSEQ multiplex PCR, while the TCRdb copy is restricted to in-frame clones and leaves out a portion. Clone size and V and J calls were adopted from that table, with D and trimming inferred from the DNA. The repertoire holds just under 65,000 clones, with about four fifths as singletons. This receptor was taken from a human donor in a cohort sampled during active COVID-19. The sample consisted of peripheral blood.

Written as DNA, the CDR3 is TGTGCCAGCAGGCTGGGACAGCCCTTTGTCTACACCTTC. This translates into CASRLGQPFVYTF. The chain couples TRBV3-1 (or the pseudogene TRBV3-2) to TRBJ1-2; 7 nucleotides agree with TRBD1. The V gene's germline CDR1 is LGHDT and CDR2 YNNKEL (reference sequence). With 6 bases clipped from V and 10 bases from J, the junction kept 11 bases outside the gene matches. CDR3 length: 13 amino acids.